This TCR beta chain was recorded in a study of Ad26.COV2.S vaccination and SARS-CoV-2 variants. The wider study: Ad26.COV2.S, an intramuscular injection, was given once or twice 56 days apart. Findings and limits, study-wide: Reported post-vaccination CD8+ and CD4+ T cell responses to spike showed substantial breadth. People who got the vaccine or the placebo had similar non-spike TCR breadth.

Germline trimming cut 6 bases from V and 4 bases from J; bases unmatched to any gene: 6. Germline V gene lookup returns CDR1 LGHDT and CDR2 YNNKEL (reference sequence). The length of the CDR3 is 14 residues. Worth noting for this clone: The antigen is undetermined.

Treatment given: around 19 received Ad26.COV2.S at low or high dose, single or two shots; roughly five received placebo; per-sample allocation not given. Collection of samples fell on day 63 after the first vaccine or placebo injection. An adult donor aged 18-55 years was enrolled in Boston. Generated by immunoSEQ multiplex PCR, the TCRdb table keeps only in-frame clones and is missing some. This table holds about 350,000 clones, roughly 90% found once. Sequencing was performed on peripheral blood, taken in a trial of Ad26.COV2.S vaccine versus placebo. The chain uses TRBV3-1 (or the pseudogene TRBV3-2) and TRBJ1-1; 9 bases line up with TRBD1. The sequence was obtained from a person between 18 and 65 years old who received the Ad26.COV2.S COVID-19 vaccine or a placebo. The DNA of the CDR3 is TGTGCCAGCAGGAACCGGGACAGGGTCACTGAAGCTTTCTTT. Translating gives CASRNRDRVTEAFF.